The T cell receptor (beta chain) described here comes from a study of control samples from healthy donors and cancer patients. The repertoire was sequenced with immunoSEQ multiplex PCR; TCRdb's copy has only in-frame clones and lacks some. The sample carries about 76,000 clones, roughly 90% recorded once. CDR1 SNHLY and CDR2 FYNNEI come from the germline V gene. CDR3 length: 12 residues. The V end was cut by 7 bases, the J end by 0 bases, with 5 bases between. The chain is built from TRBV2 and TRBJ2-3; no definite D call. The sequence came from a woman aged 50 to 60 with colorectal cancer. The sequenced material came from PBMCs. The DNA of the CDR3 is TGTGCCAGCACTTACAGCACAGATACGCAGTATTTT. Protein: CASTYSTDTQYF.